This paragraph reports one T cell receptor beta chain. Using immunoSEQ multiplex PCR, the repertoire was profiled, and TCRdb retains in-frame clones only, with some absent. The sample lists around 100,000 clones; about 87% were seen once. This record belongs to a study of blood T cell repertoires in COVID-19. Study-wide context: PBMCs, B-cell-depleted T cells, or T cells provided the cDNA or gDNA that made up the material.

V lost 5 bases and J lost 3, with 14 bases in between. Germline assignment: CDR1 MDHEN and CDR2 SYDVKM. There are 14 residues in the CDR3. The receptor was isolated from a woman in her 30s with acute or convalescent COVID-19. The rearrangement joins TRBV28 to TRBJ2-7; D is perhaps TRBD1 (5 bases). Sequenced sample: peripheral blood. CDR3 amino acids: CASSRLDRRYEQYF. CDR3 coding DNA: TGTGCCAGCAGTCGGCTAGACAGACGCTACGAGCAGTACTTC. The full variable domain, completed using reference TRBV28 and TRBJ2-7, is DVKVTQSSRYLVKRTGEKVFLECVQDMDHENMFWYRQDPGLGLRLIYFSYDVKMKEKGDIPEGYSVSREKKERFSLILESASTNQTSMYLCASSRLDRRYEQYFGPGTRLTVT.